This TCR beta chain was found in a study of T cell repertoires in cytomegalovirus infection. Study-level information: Matching HLA type, along with CMV infection, was indicated by public TCR beta signatures.

The CDR3 has 15 amino acids. The V gene's germline CDR1 is SGHTA and CDR2 FQGNSA. V gave up 6 bases and J gave up 5 bases; unmatched junction bases: 11. This clonotype was recorded many times. TCRdb reanalysed the reads using MiXCR and keeps one entry per CDR3 protein. The sample lists roughly 630,000 distinct CDR3 sequences, approximately 25% occurring once. The TCR sequence derives from a human donor in good health (CMV status not recorded). Some clones in this sample may be carry-over from other donors' samples. V and J are TRBV7-2 and TRBJ1-2; TRBD1 matches 8 bases. The sample was CD8+ T cells from PBMCs. The CDR3 sequence is CASSLPGQGRYGYTF. CDR3 nucleotide sequence: TGTGCCAGCAGTCTACCAGGACAGGGACGTTATGGCTACACCTTC.